The T cell receptor beta chain under discussion was sequenced for a study of blood T cells in healthy people across ages. Study-level information: In model experiments, template switching was able to capture about one barcoded beta molecule for every two T cells that were present.

Together with a sample-barcoded 5' primer, a J-beta primer mix was included in a second PCR lasting roughly 6 to 12 cycles. TCRdb processed the 5' RACE reads anew with MiXCR; each CDR3 protein has one entry. The table includes about 720,000 distinct CDR3 sequences, around 25% detected once. As to this clonotype: Its cognate antigen is unknown.

Germline V gene data show CDR1 as SGHVS and CDR2 as FQNEAQ. This CDR3 has 15 residues. V was clipped by 7 bases and J by 1 base; unmatched bases: 5. Overall study results and limits: Calculation of diversity from one million T cells yielded estimates considered to be underestimates.

These records were also assigned to another study, of T cells of mothers and their children. According to that study: Thymic selection shapes TCR recombination output in related pairs, and it does so similarly in unrelated pairs.

The chain has TRBV7-8 and TRBJ1-5, with 9 bases fitting TRBD1. Sequences were obtained from blood. The clonotype originates from a boy younger than 18 in good health. CDR3: CASKEQGASNQPQHF. In nucleotides, the CDR3 is TGTGCCAGCAAGGAACAGGGGGCAAGCAATCAGCCCCAGCATTTT.